These 11 T cell receptor beta chains were all obtained from the same sample, sequenced in a study of blood T cell repertoires in COVID-19 (dated by TCRdb to about 2020). The library relied on the immunoSEQ multiplex PCR assay. TCRdb's version of the immuneACCESS table is confined to in-frame rearrangements and falls short of the full clone set. An unresolved V gene accounts for under half of the shortfall where checked; the remainder is of unknown origin. Counted in this sample were around 300,000 clones; 89% of them appeared once. About 1.7% of the sample goes to the ten largest clones. The sample comprised PBMCs or T cells enriched from blood (not recorded which). The receptors here all came from a woman in her 40s who had recovered from COVID-19.

This chain uses TRBV5-4 with TRBJ1-2; 7 bases agree with TRBD1. The germline gives CDR1 SGHNT, CDR2 YYREEE (reference sequence). The CDR3 spans 19 residues. V shed 4 bases, J shed 8 bases, and the junction held 26 bases outside the gene matches. CDR3 DNA: TGTGCCAGCAGCCGGGGACAGACCCATTCCCCTGCTATTGCTATGGGCTACACCTTC. Translated, it gives CASSRGQTHSPAIAMGYTF.

The chain carries TRBV3-1 (or the pseudogene TRBV3-2) and TRBJ2-1; TRBD2 matches at 11 bases. The CDR3 contains 17 residues. Germline V gene sequence: CDR1 LGHDT, CDR2 YNNKEL (reference sequence). After removal of 3 bases from V and 6 bases from J, the junction contained 10 bases not matched to a gene. CDR3 in amino acids: CASSHEPLAGGRNEQFF. DNA of the CDR3: TGTGCCAGCAGCCACGAACCCTTAGCGGGGGGGCGCAATGAGCAGTTCTTC.

This chain links TRBV3-1 (or the pseudogene TRBV3-2) with TRBJ2-5; a possible D gene is TRBD1 (5 bases). Germline CDR1 LGHDT, CDR2 YNNKEL (reference sequence). V lost 6 bases and J 3 bases, leaving 11 bases between the germline ends. The CDR3 loop spans 13 amino acids. In DNA form, the CDR3 reads TGTGCCAGCAGGGATGACAGAGAAGAGACCCAGTACTTC. Encoded protein: CASRDDREETQYF.

The chain recombines TRBV4-1 with TRBJ2-1, with 7 nucleotides matching TRBD1. V trimming: 1 base; J trimming: 5 bases; junction bases outside the gene matches: 5. The CDR3 is made up of 15 amino acids. The V gene's germline CDR1 is MGHRA and CDR2 YSYEKL. DNA of the CDR3: TGCGCCAGCAGCCAAGTCCGACAGGGAGACAATGAGCAGTTCTTC. Translated, it gives CASSQVRQGDNEQFF.

The V gene is TRBV10-1, the J gene TRBJ2-3, with TRBD1 matching 9 bases. The J segment lost 2 bases and the V segment lost 5 bases, leaving 2 bases of the junction unmatched. This CDR3 is 14 amino acids long. Germline assignment: CDR1 WNHNN and CDR2 SYGVQD (reference sequence). CDR3 amino acids: CASSRQGDTDTQYF. CDR3 DNA: TGCGCCAGCAGTAGACAGGGGGACACAGATACGCAGTATTTT.

This clone was observed a few times. The V and J genes are TRBV27 and TRBJ2-7; weak D call: TRBD2 (6 bases). The germline V gene encodes CDR1 MNHEY and CDR2 SMNVEV (reference sequence). The V end was cut by 6 bases, the J end by 3 bases, with 15 bases between. The CDR3 is made up of 14 amino acids. CDR3 sequence (DNA): TGTGCCAGCAGGCGGGGTGGGGGATTCTACGAGCAGTACTTC. This gives the protein CASRRGGGFYEQYF.

The rearrangement uses TRBV20-1 and TRBJ2-3; 7 nucleotides align to TRBD2. The CDR3 contains 16 residues. J was trimmed by 0 bases and V by 3 bases; bases with no gene match: 9. Germline values: CDR1 DFQATT, CDR2 SNEGSKA (reference sequence). The CDR3 loop reads CSASGTTVSSTDTQYF. CDR3 in DNA: TGCAGTGCTAGTGGGACTACCGTCTCTAGCACAGATACGCAGTATTTT.

This rearrangement joins TRBV6-5 to TRBJ1-2, with a tentative D call TRBD1 (6 bases). Looked up from germline, CDR1 is MNHEY and CDR2 is SVGAGI. Trimming removed 5 bases at V and 5 bases at J, with 15 bases between. There are 14 residues in the CDR3. As DNA, the CDR3 is TGTGCCAGCAGTCGCGGGGGGGCAGGGTATGGCTACACCTTC. This codes for CASSRGGAGYGYTF.

The V call is TRBV30, the J call TRBJ1-6, with D uncertain. This CDR3 has 11 amino acids. Between the trimmed V and J ends, which lost 7 bases and 7 bases, there was a span of 8 bases. The V gene's germline CDR1 is GTSNPN and CDR2 SVGIG (reference sequence). The CDR3 nucleotides are TGTGCCTACCCACAAAATTCACCCCTCCACTTT. Encoded protein: CAYPQNSPLHF.

The gene calls are TRBV2 and TRBJ2-2; the match to TRBD2 covers 8 bases. Germline V gives CDR1 SNHLY, CDR2 FYNNEI. The CDR3 is made up of 15 amino acids. Trimming at V came to 4 bases and at J to 3 bases, leaving 4 bases not matched to a gene. DNA for the CDR3: TGTGCCAGCAGTGCCGGGAGGGCCGACACCGGGGAGCTGTTTTTT. As protein: CASSAGRADTGELFF. Filled out from reference TRBV2 and TRBJ2-2, the complete variable domain reads EPEVTQTPSHQVTQMGQEVILRCVPISNHLYFYWYRQILGQKVEFLVSFYNNEISEKSEIFDDQFSVERPDGSNFTLKIRSTKLEDSAMYFCASSAGRADTGELFFGEGSRLTVL.

The V call is TRBV29-1, the J call TRBJ2-2, with 7 bases lining up with TRBD1. CDR3 length: 13 amino acids. Germline CDR1 is SQVTM and CDR2 is ANQGSEA. V was pared by 5 bases and J by 7 bases, with 7 bases of the junction left unmatched. CDR3 sequence (DNA): TGCAGCGTTAGACAGGGCAACGGCGGGGAGCTGTTTTTT. It yields the protein CSVRQGNGGELFF.